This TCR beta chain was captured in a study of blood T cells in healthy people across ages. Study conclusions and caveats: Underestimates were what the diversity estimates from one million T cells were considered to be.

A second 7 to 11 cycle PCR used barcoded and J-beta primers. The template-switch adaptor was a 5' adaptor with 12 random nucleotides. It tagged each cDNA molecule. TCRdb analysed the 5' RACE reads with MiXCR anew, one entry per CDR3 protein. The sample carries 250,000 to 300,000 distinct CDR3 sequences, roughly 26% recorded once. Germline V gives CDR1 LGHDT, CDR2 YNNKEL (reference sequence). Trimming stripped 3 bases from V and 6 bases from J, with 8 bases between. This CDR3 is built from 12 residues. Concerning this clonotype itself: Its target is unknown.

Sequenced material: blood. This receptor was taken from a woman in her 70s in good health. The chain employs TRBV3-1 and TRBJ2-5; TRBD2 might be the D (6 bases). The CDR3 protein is CASSQGRKTQYF. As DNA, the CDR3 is TGTGCCAGCAGCCAGGGGAGGAAGACCCAGTACTTC.